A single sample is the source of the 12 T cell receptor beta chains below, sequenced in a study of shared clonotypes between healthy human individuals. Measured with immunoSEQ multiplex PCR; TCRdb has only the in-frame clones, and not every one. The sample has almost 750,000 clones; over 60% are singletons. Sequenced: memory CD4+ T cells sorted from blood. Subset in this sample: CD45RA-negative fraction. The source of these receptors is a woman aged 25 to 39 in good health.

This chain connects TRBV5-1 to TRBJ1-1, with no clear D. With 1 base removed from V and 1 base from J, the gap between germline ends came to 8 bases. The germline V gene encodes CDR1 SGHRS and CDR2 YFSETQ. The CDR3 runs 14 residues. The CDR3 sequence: CASSLLLGNTEAFF. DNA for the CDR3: TGCGCCAGCAGCTTGCTCTTGGGGAACACTGAAGCTTTCTTT.

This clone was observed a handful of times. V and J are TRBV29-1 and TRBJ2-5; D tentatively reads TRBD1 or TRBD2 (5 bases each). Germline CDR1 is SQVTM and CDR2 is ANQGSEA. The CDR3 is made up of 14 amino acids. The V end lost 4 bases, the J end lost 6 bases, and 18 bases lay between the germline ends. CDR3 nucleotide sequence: TGCAGCGTTGTGAATTTTGGGGGTGACAAGACCCAGTACTTC. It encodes CSVVNFGGDKTQYF.

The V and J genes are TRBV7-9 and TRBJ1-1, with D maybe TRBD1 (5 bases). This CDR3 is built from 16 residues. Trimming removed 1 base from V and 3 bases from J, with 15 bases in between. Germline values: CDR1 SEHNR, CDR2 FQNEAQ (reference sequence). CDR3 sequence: CASSLVFGHGDTEAFF. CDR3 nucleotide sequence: TGTGCCAGCAGCTTAGTTTTTGGACATGGGGACACTGAAGCTTTCTTT.

In DNA, the CDR3 is TGTGCCAGCAGCTTAGTACGGGTTGGCGAGCAGTACTTC. Translation: CASSLVRVGEQYF. The chain links TRBV7-8 to TRBJ2-7; D uncertain. Per the germline V gene, CDR1 is SGHVS and CDR2 is FQNEAQ. V was trimmed by 1 base and J by 6 bases, leaving 10 bases between them. The CDR3 length is 13 residues.

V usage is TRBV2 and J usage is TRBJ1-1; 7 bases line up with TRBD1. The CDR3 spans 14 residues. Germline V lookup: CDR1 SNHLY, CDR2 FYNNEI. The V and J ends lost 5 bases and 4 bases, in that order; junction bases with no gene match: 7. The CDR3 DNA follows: TGTGCCAGCAGTTCGGGACAGCCGAGCACTGAAGCTTTCTTT. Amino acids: CASSSGQPSTEAFF.

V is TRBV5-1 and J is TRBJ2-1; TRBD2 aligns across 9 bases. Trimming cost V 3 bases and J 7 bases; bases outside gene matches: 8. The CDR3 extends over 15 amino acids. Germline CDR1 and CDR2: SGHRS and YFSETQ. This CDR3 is CASSYLAGEGNEQFF. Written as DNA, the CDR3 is TGCGCCAGCAGCTACTTAGCGGGAGAGGGAAATGAGCAGTTCTTC.

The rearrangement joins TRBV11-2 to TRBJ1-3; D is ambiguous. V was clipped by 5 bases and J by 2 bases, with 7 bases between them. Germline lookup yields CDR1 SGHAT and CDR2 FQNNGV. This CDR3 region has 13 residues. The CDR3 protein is CASSREPGNTIYF. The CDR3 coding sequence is TGTGCCAGCAGCAGGGAACCTGGAAACACCATATATTTT.

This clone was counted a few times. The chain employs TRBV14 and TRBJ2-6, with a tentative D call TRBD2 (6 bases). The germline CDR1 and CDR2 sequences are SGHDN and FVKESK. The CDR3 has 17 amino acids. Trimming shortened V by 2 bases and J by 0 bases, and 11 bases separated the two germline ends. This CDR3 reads CASSQLEGLSGANVLTF. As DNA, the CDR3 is TGTGCCAGCAGCCAATTGGAGGGCCTCTCTGGGGCCAACGTCCTGACTTTC.

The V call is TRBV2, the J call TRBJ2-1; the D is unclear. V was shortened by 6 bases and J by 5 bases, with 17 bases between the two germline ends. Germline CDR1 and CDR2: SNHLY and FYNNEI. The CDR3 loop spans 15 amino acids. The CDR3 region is CASSLNRLQDNEQFF. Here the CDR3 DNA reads TGTGCCAGCAGCCTAAATCGCCTTCAGGACAATGAGCAGTTCTTC.

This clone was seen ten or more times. The CDR3 DNA is TGTGCCAGTAGTCAGGGAAGTTTTGAAGCTTTCTTT. Encoded protein: CASSQGSFEAFF. The chain employs TRBV19 and TRBJ1-1; D might be TRBD1 (5 bases). This CDR3 contains 12 residues. Germline V gene data show CDR1 as LNHDA and CDR2 as SQIVND (reference sequence). The ends were cut back, 5 bases at V and 7 bases at J, with 11 bases in the middle.

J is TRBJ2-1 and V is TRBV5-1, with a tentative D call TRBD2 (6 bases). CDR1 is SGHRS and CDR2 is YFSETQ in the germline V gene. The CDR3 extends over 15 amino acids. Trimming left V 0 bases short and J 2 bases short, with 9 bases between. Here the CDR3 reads CASSLVAVAYNEQFF. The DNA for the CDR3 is TGCGCCAGCAGCTTGGTAGCGGTGGCCTACAATGAGCAGTTCTTC.

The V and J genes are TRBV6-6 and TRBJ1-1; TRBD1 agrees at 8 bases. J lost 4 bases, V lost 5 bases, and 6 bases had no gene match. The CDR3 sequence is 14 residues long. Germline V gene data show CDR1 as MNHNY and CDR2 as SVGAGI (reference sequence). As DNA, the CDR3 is TGTGCCAGCAGTCGAAACAGGGGGGTCACTGAAGCTTTCTTT. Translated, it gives CASSRNRGVTEAFF.